The clone carrying this TCR beta chain was found many times. Antigen specificity is unknown. This CDR3 spans 16 amino acids. In germline, CDR1 is DFQATT, CDR2 SNEGSKA (reference sequence). With 5 bases clipped from V and 4 bases from J, the junction kept 11 bases outside the gene matches. The sample originates from a study of identical twins. Study-level results: Within monozygotic twins, out-of-frame TCR alpha sharing was underestimated by the models.

From the 5' RACE reads, TCRdb called clonotypes with MiXCR, one entry per CDR3 protein. The sample has around 340,000 distinct CDR3 sequences; about 9% are singletons. This clonotype originated in a woman between 45 and 65 years old in good health. Sequences were obtained from naive T cells sorted from blood. The chain carries TRBV20-1 and TRBJ2-1, with 10 bases fitting TRBD2. This CDR3 is CSAEGVASGGYNEQFF. The CDR3 DNA reads as TGCAGTGCTGAGGGGGTAGCTAGCGGGGGATACAATGAGCAGTTCTTC.